The sequence of this T cell receptor beta chain was determined in a study of cytomegalovirus exposure and HLA in healthy donors (dated by TCRdb to the late 2010s). For the study in its entirety: An earlier analysis of roughly 630 of the donors reported 250 to 350 Gb of sequence data and roughly 110 million unique TCR beta sequences from about 200 million T cells. Among about 410 genotyped donors of the cohort, an average of around 220,000 unique TCR beta nucleotide sequences was sequenced per donor, of which about 19% were non-productive. An earlier analysis of approximately 580 of the donors used high-throughput TCR beta sequencing to judge whether each TCR beta V gene segment behaved as functional or pseudogenic. The genetic ancestry cluster associated with self-reported Caucasian donors included about 84% of the approximately 430 genotyped donors. Roughly five DR-DQ haplotypes were handled as single units for association and clustering, since linkage in the cohort was strong. Alongside the repertoire data, information on donor age, sex, ethnicity and CMV serostatus was compiled. A later analysis re-examined previously published TCR beta repertoires from roughly 650 donors and added high-resolution HLA genotyping to investigate patterns of TCR occurrence. In a later genetic analysis, genome-wide SNP genotypes for about 55% of the roughly 670 donors were used, and that subset was treated as a discovery cohort. The number of donors typed differed by locus, with 629-630 for A, B, C, DRB1 and DQB1, roughly 520 for DQA1, over 600 for DPA1, and approximately 470 for DPB1. Approximately 300 gigabases of sequencing data and approximately 91 million unique TCR sequences made up an early release that covered some 640 HLA-typed donors. All discovery cohort repertoires had been generated using a single sequencing platform. In the later analysis, no new phenotypic data were used to find candidate immune exposures; instead, reliance was placed on TCR beta sequences and their occurrence across donors. Along with the roughly 670-subject first cohort, a separate validation cohort of 120 different subjects was used. The study was designed to test whether signatures of past pathogen exposure could be identified by cataloging public T cell receptors. Both class I and class II loci were covered by HLA typing, at four-digit resolution. To predict cytomegalovirus infection status, the study combined high-throughput TCR immunosequencing, statistical association of individual TCRs with disease status, and machine learning. The study profiled the T cell repertoires of under 850 subjects by immunosequencing and related them to cytomegalovirus serostatus.

Library construction relied on the immunoSEQ multiplex PCR assay. For the multiplex PCR, a mixture combining 60 forward primers for TCR Vbeta segments and 13 reverse primers for TCR Jbeta segments was used. Amplification of the CDR3 region of rearranged TCR beta genes was performed with a multiplex PCR assay on genomic DNA. The Illumina HiSeq System was used to sequence the amplified TCR beta libraries as 87-base-pair reads. For the original study's pipeline: Across the 700 or so repertoires, a later analysis counted approximately 75 million unique TCR beta chains, some 11 million of which were shared by at least two donors. Raw reads were error-corrected and collapsed into unique sequences by a nearest-neighbor algorithm in which closely related sequences were merged to remove PCR and sequencing errors. Alignment of CDR3 sequences to IMGT reference sequences was used to assign V, D and J gene segments. Each retained sequence needed at least a six-nucleotide match to both a V gene segment and a J gene segment. Rearrangements were classified as productive when the CDR3 lacked stop codons and remained in frame with V and J, and all other rearrangements were classified as non-productive. CDR3 was defined by IMGT convention, running from the second conserved V-encoded cysteine to the conserved J-encoded phenylalanine. The earlier analysis of some 550 of the donors excluded any sequence lacking an unambiguous match to a single V gene segment. In an earlier analysis of approximately 500 of the donors, a V segment was called functional when productive rearrangements were above 56.7%, and segregating when the standard deviation between donors exceeded 5%. A statistical classification framework was built to diagnose cytomegalovirus status from the catalog of TCR beta chain sequences. In a later analysis, V and J genes were assigned by comparing TCR nucleotide sequences against IMGT/GENE-DB human TR gene sequences. A later analysis assigned CDR3 sequences and most-parsimonious VDJ recombination scenarios with the TCRdist pipeline. In a later analysis, every TCR beta chain was defined by the combination of its CDR3 amino acid sequence and its V-gene family, and reads without a unique V-gene family were dropped. A later analysis removed 600 or so highly shared, low-generation-probability nucleotide sequences to deal with suspected cross-contamination and a sequencing artifact. In a later analysis, a clonal expansion index for each public chain was calculated from normalized within-repertoire ranks of inferred template counts. Generation probabilities in a later analysis came from a VDJ recombination model fitted to out-of-frame rearrangements, and those results were checked against IGoR. In a later analysis, TCR-TCR, TCR-HLA and TCR-CMV co-occurrence was scored with hypergeometric tests, and a repertoire-size bias correction was applied to TCR pairs. To estimate false discovery rates, a later analysis permuted the HLA or CMV assignments 20 times. In a later analysis, co-occurring TCRs were grouped using DBSCAN, with TCRdist sequence similarity added in when clustering inside HLA-allele-positive subsets. Co-occurrence clustering excluded repertoires with fewer than 30,000 or more than 120,000 public chains, plus five with anomalous nucleotide sharing. Imported from immuneACCESS, the table was reduced by TCRdb to in-frame sequences with V and J called. These copies leave out some clones; in studies compared against another copy, an unresolved V gene accounts for under half, and the cause of the remainder is not known. The DNA gave D and trimming, while V, J and clone size come from that table. Present in this sample are about 120,000 clones, around 74% of which were seen just once. The ten largest clones represent roughly 31% of the sample.

CDR1 KGHSH and CDR2 LQKENI were looked up in the germline V gene. From V the trimming removes 2 bases and from J it removes 6 bases, while the gene matches leave 4 bases of the junction unaccounted for. The CDR3 has 15 amino acids, counting the end cysteine and phenylalanine. The sequence is cut down to CDR3 DNA, 45 bases in frame from base 1. As concerns this clone: Its antigen is unknown. Qualities for individual bases were not recorded, and no much larger clone is one base off.

The paper as a whole reports these results and caveats: A later analysis found that TCR association rates varied across HLA loci, with DRB1 alleles showing the most associated TCRs and HLA-C alleles the fewest. A further reported finding was that TCR beta sequences accurately predicted the HLA-A and HLA-B alleles for most subjects in the first cohort. The authors suggested that the approach could potentially be generalized to other disease states and immunological phenotypes. In an earlier analysis of approximately 590 of the donors, most TCR beta V segments were observed in productive rearrangements about 87% or about 30% of the time, broadly matching IMGT annotations. This cohort had only TCR beta chains sequenced, and the lack of alpha or paired-chain data limited which features could be detected. While some public TCRs were present in many individuals, most TCR sequences turned up only very rarely across donors. A later genetic analysis reported fewer N-insertions in productive TCRs among donors in an Asian-associated ancestry cluster than the roughly 720-donor mean. Presence/absence analyses assumed roughly uniform sequencing depth across donors, an assumption that may not hold. A later analysis found that HLA-associated TCR beta chains were more clonally expanded and had lower generation probabilities than equally common non-associated chains. Linkage disequilibrium might explain the correlated functional status among segregating V segments, but an unknown experimental factor could not be excluded. The earlier analysis of 450 to 700 of the donors excluded approximately 17 rarely observed V segments, including chromosome 9 orphons, because counts were too low. Because HLA typing was missing for some donors at each locus, association tests included only the typed subset. Some IMGT-functional V segments, including TRBV6-2 and TRBV6-3, could not be distinguished by the 87-base-pair reads and were therefore excluded. The classifier was reported to diagnose cytomegalovirus status with high specificity and sensitivity in both the original and validation cohorts. In a later analysis, several top co-occurrence clusters were reported to appear linked to parvovirus B19, influenza, CMV and Epstein-Barr virus. A cluster of highly shared sequence variants was judged likely to be a technical artifact of the sequencing pipeline. A few of the identified cytomegalovirus-associated TCR beta chains were confirmed in vitro to be specific for cytomegalovirus antigens. CMV serostatus was the only immune exposure information available for the cohort. In a later analysis, around 17,000 TCR beta sequences were associated with specific HLA alleles at a false discovery rate of 0.05. The study gave a list of under 200 TCR beta chains associated with cytomegalovirus. According to a later analysis, most CMV-associated TCR beta chains appeared to be HLA-restricted, and the HLA associations seemed to be driven largely by CMV exposure. An association between a missense DCLRE1C variant and V-gene and J-gene trimming of TCR beta chains was found in a later genetic analysis and replicated in an independent cohort. When HLA alleles, especially DR and DQ, strongly co-occurred, TCR associations were difficult to assign to individual alleles.

In total, over 600 healthy bone marrow donors made up the cohort. At the time of sampling, all cohort members were nominally healthy, though unrecorded immune exposures were likely present. The donor was CMV seropositive and belonged to the group of about 290 seropositive cohort members. Every donor gave a peripheral blood sample, and the peripheral blood mononuclear cells from that sample were used for TCR beta sequencing. Genomic DNA extraction from the blood cell samples was performed with the Qiagen DNeasy Blood Extraction Kit. The chain uses TRBV18 and TRBJ2-1; 10 junctional bases match TRBD2. Material: PBMCs. This TCR was recovered from a man aged 55 to 70 in good health and CMV-seropositive. The base sequence is TGTGCCAGCTCACCATCTAGCGGGAGAGGCAATGAGCAGTTCTTC. It encodes CASSPSSGRGNEQFF.